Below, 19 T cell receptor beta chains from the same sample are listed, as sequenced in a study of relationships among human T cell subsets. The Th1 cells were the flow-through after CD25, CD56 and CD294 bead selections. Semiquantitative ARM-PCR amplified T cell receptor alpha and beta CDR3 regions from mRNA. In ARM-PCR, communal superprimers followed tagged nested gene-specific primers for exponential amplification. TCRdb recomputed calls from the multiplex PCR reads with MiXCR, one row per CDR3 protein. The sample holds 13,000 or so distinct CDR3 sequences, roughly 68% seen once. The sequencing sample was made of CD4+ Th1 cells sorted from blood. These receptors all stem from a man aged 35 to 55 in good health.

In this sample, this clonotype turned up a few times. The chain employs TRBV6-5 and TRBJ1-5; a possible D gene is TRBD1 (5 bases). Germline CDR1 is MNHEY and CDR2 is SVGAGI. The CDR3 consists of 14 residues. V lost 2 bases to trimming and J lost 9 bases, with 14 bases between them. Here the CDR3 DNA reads TGTGCCAGCAGTTACATGGGGGGGAATTCGCCCCAGCATTTT. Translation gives CASSYMGGNSPQHF.

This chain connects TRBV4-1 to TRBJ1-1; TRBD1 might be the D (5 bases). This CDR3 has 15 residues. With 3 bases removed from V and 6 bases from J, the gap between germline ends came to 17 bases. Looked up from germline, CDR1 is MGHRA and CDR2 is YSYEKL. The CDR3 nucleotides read TGCGCCAGCAGCCATGTGGGGGGAAGTAGGCCTGAAGCTTTCTTT. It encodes CASSHVGGSRPEAFF.

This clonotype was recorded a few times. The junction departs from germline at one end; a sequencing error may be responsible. Here the CDR3 reads CASSLEGLGGAQYF. The CDR3 DNA is TGTGCCAGCAGTTTAGAGGGCTTGGGGGGCGCCCAGTACTTC. The chain uses TRBV10-3 and TRBJ2-5, with D tentatively TRBD1 or TRBD2 (6 bases each). CDR1 is ENHRY and CDR2 is SYGVKD in the germline V gene. The CDR3 is 14 amino acids.

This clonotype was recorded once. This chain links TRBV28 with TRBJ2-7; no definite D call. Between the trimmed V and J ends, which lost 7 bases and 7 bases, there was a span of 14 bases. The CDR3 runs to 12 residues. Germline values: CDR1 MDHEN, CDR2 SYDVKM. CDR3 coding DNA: TGTGCCAGCACGAGACTCAACGGGGAGCAGTACTTC. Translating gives CASTRLNGEQYF.

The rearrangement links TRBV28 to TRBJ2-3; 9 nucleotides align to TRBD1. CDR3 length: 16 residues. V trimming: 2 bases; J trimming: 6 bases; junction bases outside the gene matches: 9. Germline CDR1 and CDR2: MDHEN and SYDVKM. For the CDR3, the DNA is TGTGCCAGCAGTTTACCCCGGGACAGGGCTTCGGATACGCAGTATTTT. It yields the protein CASSLPRDRASDTQYF.

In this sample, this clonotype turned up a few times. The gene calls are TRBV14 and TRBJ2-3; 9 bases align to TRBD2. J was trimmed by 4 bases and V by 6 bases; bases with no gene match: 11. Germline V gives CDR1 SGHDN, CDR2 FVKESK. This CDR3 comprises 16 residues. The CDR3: CASRISGGGGADTQYF. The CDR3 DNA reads TGTGCCAGCAGGATCAGCGGTGGCGGGGGGGCAGATACGCAGTATTTT.

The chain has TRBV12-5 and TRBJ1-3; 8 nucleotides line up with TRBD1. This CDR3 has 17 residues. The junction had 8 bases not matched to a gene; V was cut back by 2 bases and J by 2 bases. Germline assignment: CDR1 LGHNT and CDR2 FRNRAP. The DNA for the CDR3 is TGTGCTAGTGGTTTGATAACTCAGGGGGCGGCTGGAAACACCATATATTTT. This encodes CASGLITQGAAGNTIYF.

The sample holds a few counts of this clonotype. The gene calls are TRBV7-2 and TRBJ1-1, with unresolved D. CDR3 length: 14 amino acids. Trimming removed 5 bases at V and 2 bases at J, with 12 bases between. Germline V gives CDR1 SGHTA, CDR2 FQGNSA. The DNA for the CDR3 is TGTGCCAGCAGCCTAGTGCATAGCAACACTGAAGCTTTCTTT. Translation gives CASSLVHSNTEAFF.

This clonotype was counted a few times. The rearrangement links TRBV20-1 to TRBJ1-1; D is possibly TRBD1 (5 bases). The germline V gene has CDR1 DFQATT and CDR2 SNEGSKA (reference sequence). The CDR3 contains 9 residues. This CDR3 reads CRTGPEAFF. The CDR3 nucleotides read TGCCGGACGGGACCTGAAGCTTTCTTT.

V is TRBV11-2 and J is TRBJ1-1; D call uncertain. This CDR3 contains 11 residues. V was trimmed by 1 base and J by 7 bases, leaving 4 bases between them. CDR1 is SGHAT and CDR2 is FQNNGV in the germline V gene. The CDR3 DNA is TGTGCCAGCAGCTTAGCCCTTGAAGCTTTCTTT. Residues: CASSLALEAFF. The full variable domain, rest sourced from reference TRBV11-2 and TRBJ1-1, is EAGVAQSPRYKIIEKRQSVAFWCNPISGHATLYWYQQILGQGPKLLIQFQNNGVVDDSQLPKDRFSAERLKGVDSTLKIQPAKLEDSAVYLCASSLALEAFFGQGTRLTVV.

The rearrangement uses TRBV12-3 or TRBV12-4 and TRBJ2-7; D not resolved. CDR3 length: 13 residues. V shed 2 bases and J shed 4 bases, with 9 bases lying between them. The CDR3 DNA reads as TGTGCCAGCAGTTTACACAGTTTATACGAGCAGTACTTC. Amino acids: CASSLHSLYEQYF.

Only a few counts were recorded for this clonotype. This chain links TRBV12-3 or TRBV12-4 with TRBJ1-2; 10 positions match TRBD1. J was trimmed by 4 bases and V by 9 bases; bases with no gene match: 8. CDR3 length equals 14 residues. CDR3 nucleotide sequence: TGTGCCAGTCTGGGGGACAGGGGTCCCTATGGCTACACCTTC. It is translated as CASLGDRGPYGYTF.

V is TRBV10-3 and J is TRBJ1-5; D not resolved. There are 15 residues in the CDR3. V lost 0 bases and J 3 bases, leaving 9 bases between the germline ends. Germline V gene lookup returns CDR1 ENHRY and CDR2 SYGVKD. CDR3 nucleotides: TGTGCCATCAGTGAGTCGAGGACTTCCAATCAGCCCCAGCATTTT. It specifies CAISESRTSNQPQHF.

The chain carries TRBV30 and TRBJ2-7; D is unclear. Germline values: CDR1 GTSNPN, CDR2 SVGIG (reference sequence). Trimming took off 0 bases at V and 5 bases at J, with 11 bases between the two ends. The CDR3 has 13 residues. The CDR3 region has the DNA TGTGCCTGGAGTGTACTGAACAGCAACGAGCAGTACTTC. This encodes CAWSVLNSNEQYF.

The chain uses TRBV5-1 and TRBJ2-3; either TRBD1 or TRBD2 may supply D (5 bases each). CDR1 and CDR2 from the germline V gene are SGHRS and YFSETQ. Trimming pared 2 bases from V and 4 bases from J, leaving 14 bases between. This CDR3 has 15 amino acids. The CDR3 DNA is TGCGCCAGCAGCTTACGGGACGGAGAGGCAGATACGCAGTATTTT. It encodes CASSLRDGEADTQYF.

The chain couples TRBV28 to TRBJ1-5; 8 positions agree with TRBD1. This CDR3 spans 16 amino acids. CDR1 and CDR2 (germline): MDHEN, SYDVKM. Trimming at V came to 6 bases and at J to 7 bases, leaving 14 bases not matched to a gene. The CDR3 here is CASSPADQGARQPQHF. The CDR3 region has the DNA TGTGCCAGCAGCCCCGCGGACCAGGGGGCGAGACAGCCCCAGCATTTT.

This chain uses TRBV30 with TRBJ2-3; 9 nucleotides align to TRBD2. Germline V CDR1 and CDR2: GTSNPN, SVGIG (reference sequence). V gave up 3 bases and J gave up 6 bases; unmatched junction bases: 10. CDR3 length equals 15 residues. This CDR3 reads CAWSAQLAGGDTQYF. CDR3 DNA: TGTGCCTGGAGCGCCCAGTTGGCGGGAGGGGATACGCAGTATTTT.

The CDR3 spells CASRGLAVTGELFF. CDR3 sequence (DNA): TGCGCCAGCAGGGGACTAGCGGTCACCGGGGAGCTGTTTTTT. V and J are TRBV10-2 and TRBJ2-2; 11 nucleotides match TRBD2. Germline CDR1 and CDR2: WSHSY and SAAADI. V shed 6 bases and J 4 bases; nucleotides not matched to a gene: 1. The CDR3 loop spans 14 amino acids.

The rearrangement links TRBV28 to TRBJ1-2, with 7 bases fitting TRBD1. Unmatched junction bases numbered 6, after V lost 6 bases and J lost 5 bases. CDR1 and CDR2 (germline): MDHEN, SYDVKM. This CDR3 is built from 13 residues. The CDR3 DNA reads TGTGCCAGCAGCCTCCGACAGGGTTATGGCTACACCTTC. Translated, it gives CASSLRQGYGYTF.